This T cell receptor beta chain came from a study of T cells in Graves' hyperthyroidism and ophthalmopathy. Trimming took 10 bases from V and 3 from J; bases not matched to a gene: 10. Germline-derived CDR1 and CDR2 are MNHNS and SASEGT. CDR3 length: 15 amino acids. Authors of the study amplified TCR beta CDR3 regions from RNA transcripts. RT-PCR in the first round (using the HTBI primer set) targeted the TCR CDR3. TCRdb called the multiplex PCR reads again in MiXCR, with one record for every CDR3 protein. The sample lists fewer than 850,000 distinct CDR3 sequences, 17% occurring once. The authors deemed Graves' hyperthyroidism stable absent ophthalmopathy progression within 18 months. Newly diagnosed hyperthyroidism, duration under 2 months, in patients aged 18 to 65. Orbital computed tomography, thyroid ultrasound, serum thyroxine and TRAb, and clinical symptoms together informed the diagnoses.

The chain couples TRBV6-1 to TRBJ2-2; TRBD1 matches 8 bases. The TCR originated in a man aged 50 to 59 with Graves' hyperthyroidism. Specimen: blood. The CDR3 bases are TGTGCCACCAGGATGGACAGGGTGGACACCGGGGAGCTGTTTTTT. This translates into CATRMDRVDTGELFF.